This TCR beta chain was sequenced for a study of T cell clonality in common variable immunodeficiency. Germline loops: CDR1 SGHAT, CDR2 FQDESV (reference sequence). This CDR3 has 14 amino acids. With V trimmed by 3 bases and J by 4 bases, 6 bases remained unmatched. Study-level findings and limits: Common variable immunodeficiency TCR beta sequences reportedly had fewer deletions and N-nucleotide insertions. Patient heterogeneity in the CVID cohort limited correlations between repertoire features and clinical complications.

In its sample, this clone was seen a few times. Antigen unknown. The CDR3 end is not reached by the read, which stops 3 residues before it; the germline J gene fills it in. TCRdb's copy holds only in-frame clones and misses some; the assay was immunoSEQ multiplex PCR. The sample yields about 66,000 clones, without any singletons. J is TRBJ2-7 and V is TRBV11-1; 7 positions agree with TRBD1. The receptor was isolated from a person aged 18-69 years in good health. The specimen was peripheral blood mononuclear cells. The CDR3 bases that were read are TGTGCCAGCAGCTTCACGGACAGGAGGTACGAG. Protein sequence: CASSFTDRRYE. The complete CDR3 protein is CASSFTDRRYEQYF.